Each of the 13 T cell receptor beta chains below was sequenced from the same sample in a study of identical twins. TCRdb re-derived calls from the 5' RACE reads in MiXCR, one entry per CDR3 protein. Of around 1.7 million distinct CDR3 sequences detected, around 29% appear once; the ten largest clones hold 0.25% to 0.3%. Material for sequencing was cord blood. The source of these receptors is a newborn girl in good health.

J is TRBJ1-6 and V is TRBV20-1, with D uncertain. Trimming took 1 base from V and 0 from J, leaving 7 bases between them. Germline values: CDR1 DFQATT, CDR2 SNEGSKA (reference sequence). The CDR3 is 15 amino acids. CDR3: CSARGHYSYNSPLHF. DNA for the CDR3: TGCAGTGCTAGAGGACACTACTCCTATAATTCACCCCTCCACTTT.

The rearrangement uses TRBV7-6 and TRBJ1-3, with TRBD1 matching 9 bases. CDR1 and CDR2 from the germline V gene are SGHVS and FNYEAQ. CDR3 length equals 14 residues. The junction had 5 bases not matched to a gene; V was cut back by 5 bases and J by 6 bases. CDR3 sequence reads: CASSPTGGKNTIYF. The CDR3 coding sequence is TGTGCCAGCAGCCCGACAGGGGGAAAAAACACCATATATTTT.

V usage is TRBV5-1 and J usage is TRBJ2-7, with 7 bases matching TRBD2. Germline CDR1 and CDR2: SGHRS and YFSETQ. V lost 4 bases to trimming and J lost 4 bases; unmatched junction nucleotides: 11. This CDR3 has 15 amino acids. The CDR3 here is CASSVGQTSTYEQYF. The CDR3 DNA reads TGCGCCAGCAGCGTAGGCCAGACTAGCACATACGAGCAGTACTTC.

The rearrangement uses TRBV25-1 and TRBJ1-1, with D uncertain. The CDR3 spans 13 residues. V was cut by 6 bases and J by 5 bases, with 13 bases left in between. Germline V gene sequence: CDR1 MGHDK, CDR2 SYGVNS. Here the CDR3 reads CASRGRLGTEAFF. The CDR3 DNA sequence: TGTGCCAGCAGAGGGAGGTTGGGGACTGAAGCTTTCTTT.

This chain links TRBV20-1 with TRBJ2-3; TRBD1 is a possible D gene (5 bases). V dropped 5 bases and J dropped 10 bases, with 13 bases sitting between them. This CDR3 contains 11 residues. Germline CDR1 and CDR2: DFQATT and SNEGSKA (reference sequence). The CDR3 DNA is TGCAGTGCTGCCTCAGGGCTCGCGCAGTATTTT. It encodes CSAASGLAQYF.

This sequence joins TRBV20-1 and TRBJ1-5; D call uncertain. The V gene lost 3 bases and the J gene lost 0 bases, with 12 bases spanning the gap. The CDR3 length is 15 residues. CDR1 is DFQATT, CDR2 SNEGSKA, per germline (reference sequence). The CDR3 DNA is TGCAGTGCTAGTGCCAGGTACAATAGCAATCAGCCCCAGCATTTT. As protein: CSASARYNSNQPQHF.

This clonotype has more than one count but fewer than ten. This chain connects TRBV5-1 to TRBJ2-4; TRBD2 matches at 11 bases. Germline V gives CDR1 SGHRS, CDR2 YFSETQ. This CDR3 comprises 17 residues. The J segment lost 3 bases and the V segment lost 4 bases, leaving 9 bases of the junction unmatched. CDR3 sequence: CASSEQGGLAVKNIQYF. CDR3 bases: TGCGCCAGCAGCGAACAGGGGGGACTAGCGGTCAAAAACATTCAGTACTTC.

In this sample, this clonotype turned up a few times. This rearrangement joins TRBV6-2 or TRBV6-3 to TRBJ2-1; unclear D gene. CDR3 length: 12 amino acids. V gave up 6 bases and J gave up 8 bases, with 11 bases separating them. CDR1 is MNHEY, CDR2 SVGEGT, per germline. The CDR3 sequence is CASRPRTDEQFF. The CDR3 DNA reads TGTGCCAGCAGACCCCGGACGGATGAGCAGTTCTTC.

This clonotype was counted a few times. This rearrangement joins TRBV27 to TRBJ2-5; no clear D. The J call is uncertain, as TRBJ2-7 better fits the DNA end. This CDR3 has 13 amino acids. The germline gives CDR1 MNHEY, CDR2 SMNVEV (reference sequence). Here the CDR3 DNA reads TGTGCCAGCAGTTTACGCAGAAACTACGAGCAGTACTTC. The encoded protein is CASSLRRNYEQYF.

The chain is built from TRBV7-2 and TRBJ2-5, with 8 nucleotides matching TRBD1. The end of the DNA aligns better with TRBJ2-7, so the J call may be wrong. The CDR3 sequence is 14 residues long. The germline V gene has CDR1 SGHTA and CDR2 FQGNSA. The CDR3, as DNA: TGTGCCAGCAAAGCCACTACAGGGGGCTACGAGCAGTACTTC. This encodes CASKATTGGYEQYF.

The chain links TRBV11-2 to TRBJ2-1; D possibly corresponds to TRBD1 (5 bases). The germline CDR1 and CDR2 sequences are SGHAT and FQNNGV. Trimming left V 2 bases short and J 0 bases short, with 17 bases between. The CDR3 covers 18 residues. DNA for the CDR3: TGTGCCAGCAGCTTATCCCCTAAGGGGCTGATCTCCTACAATGAGCAGTTCTTC. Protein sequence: CASSLSPKGLISYNEQFF.

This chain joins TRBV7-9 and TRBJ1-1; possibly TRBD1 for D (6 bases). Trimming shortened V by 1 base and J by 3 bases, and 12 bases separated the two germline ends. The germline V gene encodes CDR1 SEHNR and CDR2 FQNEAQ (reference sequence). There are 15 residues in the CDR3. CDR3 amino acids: CASSLVTGRDTEAFF. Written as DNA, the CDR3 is TGTGCCAGCAGCTTAGTCACAGGGAGGGACACTGAAGCTTTCTTT.

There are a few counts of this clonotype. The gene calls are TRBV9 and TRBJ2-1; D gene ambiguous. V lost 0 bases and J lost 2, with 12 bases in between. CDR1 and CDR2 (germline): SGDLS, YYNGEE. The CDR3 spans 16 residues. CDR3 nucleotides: TGTGCCAGCAGCGTAGCTGCCCAGGTAACCTACAATGAGCAGTTCTTC. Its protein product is CASSVAAQVTYNEQFF.